This T cell receptor (beta chain) stems from a study of T cells in tuberculosis listed by TCRdb under 2018. Some background on the complete study: To characterize T cells specific for the mycobacterial lipid antigen glucose monomycolate (GMM), the study used CD1B tetramers together with high-throughput TCR immunosequencing. With approximately 11 people per group, a South African clinical cohort compared IGRA-negative adolescents, IGRA-positive adolescents with latent tuberculosis, and adults with active tuberculosis. PBMC from patients with active tuberculosis were archived either before the start of standard anti-tuberculosis treatment or within 7 days of starting that treatment. On the study overall, not on this receptor specifically: Using GEM motif frequencies, a classifier achieved 70% accuracy, whereas a classifier built on the diverse GMM-specific repertoire got to more than 85% accuracy (AUROC 0.75 to 0.9). Smaller NN-distances were partly driven by shorter CDR3-alpha lengths in active tuberculosis patients, and statistical significance was not reached for the TCR-beta difference. Smaller mean NN-distances to GMM-specific TCRs were observed in active tuberculosis TCR-alpha repertoires than in IGRA-negative controls, suggesting clonal expansion of GMM-specific TCRs. Clinical samples were chosen by availability of cryopreserved specimens, and active tuberculosis cases were adults while controls were adolescents.

The immunoSEQ multiplex PCR assay was used to generate TCR libraries, with TCR-beta and/or TCR-alpha/delta assays applied to each sample. The amplified TCR libraries were sequenced on the Illumina high-throughput platform. The original pipeline was this. Clustering and dimensionality reduction relied on pairwise TCRdist distances among GMM-specific receptors from T cells that were either sorted ex vivo or expanded in vitro. Each clinical repertoire was scored by mean NN-distance, the average TCRdist to the nearest 10% of tetramer-positive reference sequences. To compute GEM TCR motif frequency, the fraction of unique TCRs matching known GEM sequences by V/J usage and CDR3 length was calculated. Active tuberculosis was classified by linear discriminant analysis with leave-one-out cross-validation, implemented in scikit-learn. The clones in this table, taken by TCRdb from immuneACCESS, are in-frame only. Not every clone is retained; where verified, under half of the shortfall comes from an unresolved V gene, and the cause of the rest is unknown. V and J calls and clone size follow that table, whereas D and trimming were derived from the DNA. This sample lists approximately 53,000 clones; more than 90% were detected once. The top ten clones comprise 1.4% of the sample.

The time point label, as the study defines it: new active TB diagnosis, blood taken before or within 7 days of starting treatment. The active tuberculosis patients were newly diagnosed, HIV-seronegative South African adults aged 18 years or older. Confirmation of active tuberculosis came from positive sputum smear microscopy and/or a positive M. tuberculosis culture. Immunosequencing was performed on unsorted cryopreserved PBMC and covered some 100,000 T cells per clinical donor on average. Comments on this clone: It has no known antigen specificity. Per-base quality was not reported, and no clone a single base away is much larger than it.

CDR1 and CDR2 were assigned from the germline V gene as SGHVS and FQNEAQ. V sheds 5 bases and J sheds 1 base, leaving 18 bases between their ends. The CDR3 covers 18 residues, taking in both the cysteine and the phenylalanine. Only CDR3 DNA is held: 54 bases, read in frame from base 1. The source of this sequence is an adult with tuberculosis. Sequencing used PBMCs, obtained at tuberculosis diagnosis. The sequence joins TRBV7-8 to TRBJ2-6; TRBD1 is a possible D gene, resting on 5 matching bases. The CDR3 amino acid sequence is: CASSQRIGQGSGANVLTF. The DNA reads as follows: TGTGCCAGCAGCCAGAGGATCGGACAAGGATCTGGGGCCAACGTCCTGACTTTC.